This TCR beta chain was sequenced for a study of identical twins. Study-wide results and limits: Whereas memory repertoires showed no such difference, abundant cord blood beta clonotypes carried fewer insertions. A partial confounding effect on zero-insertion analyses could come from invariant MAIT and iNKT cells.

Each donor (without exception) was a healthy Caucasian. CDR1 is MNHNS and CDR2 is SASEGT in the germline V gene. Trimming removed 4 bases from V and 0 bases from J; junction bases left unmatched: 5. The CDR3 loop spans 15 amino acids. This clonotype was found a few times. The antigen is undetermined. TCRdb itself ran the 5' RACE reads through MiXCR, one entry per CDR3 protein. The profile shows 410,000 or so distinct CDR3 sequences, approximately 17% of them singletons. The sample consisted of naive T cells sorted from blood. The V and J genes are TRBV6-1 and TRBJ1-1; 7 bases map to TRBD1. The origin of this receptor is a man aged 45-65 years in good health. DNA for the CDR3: TGTGCCAGCAGTGCTACAGGGGCCCTGAACACTGAAGCTTTCTTT. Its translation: CASSATGALNTEAFF.